This T cell receptor (beta chain) originates from a study of response to subunit inactivated influenza vaccine. Many counts were recorded for this clonotype. The germline gives CDR1 SGHRS, CDR2 YFSETQ. The CDR3 is 18 residues long. V was cut by 2 bases and J by 2 bases, with 19 bases left in between. TCRdb analysed the RT-PCR reads with MiXCR anew, one entry per CDR3 protein. The table lists about 540,000 distinct CDR3 sequences, around a quarter of them singletons. This same sample was also part of a study on T cells expressing NK-cell markers. From that second work: As the method of synthesis, 5'RACE template switching with UMIs yielded TCR beta cDNA. It was from sorted CD3+CD56+NKG2C+, CD3+CD56+NKG2C- and CD3+CD56-NKG2C+ T cells that TCR beta repertoires came. HCMV seropositivity marked most of the eight sequenced donors; one was seronegative. The contribution of dominant NKG2C+ clonotypes to CD8+ T cells in more than five donors was about 1.0-7.0%. Once again these clonotypes came out on top in the CD3+CD56-NKG2C+ fraction of a few donors.

The sequenced sample was CD4+ T cells sorted from PBMCs, obtained roughly 13 days after vaccination. The J gene is TRBJ2-2, the V gene TRBV5-1; D ambiguous. The sequence was collected from a middle-aged man who received an inactivated influenza vaccine. The CDR3 loop is CASSFFFGNLQNTGELFF. The CDR3 nucleotides read TGCGCCAGCAGCTTTTTTTTTGGGAACCTCCAAAACACCGGGGAGCTGTTTTTT.